Shown below are 15 T cell receptor beta chains from a single sample sequenced in a study of identical twins. MiXCR, applied by TCRdb to the 5' RACE reads, yields one record per CDR3 protein. In the table there are roughly 1,500,000 distinct CDR3 sequences, around a third of which are singletons. Sequenced: cord blood. The receptor set was obtained from a newborn girl in good health.

This clonotype was seen a few times. This sequence joins TRBV5-6 and TRBJ2-1; the match to TRBD2 covers 13 bases. Germline lookup yields CDR1 SGHDT and CDR2 YYEEEE. The junction had 7 bases not matched to a gene; V was cut back by 2 bases and J by 5 bases. The CDR3 covers 17 residues. The CDR3 nucleotides read TGTGCCAGCAGCTTACCGGGACTAGCGGGGCCGAACAATGAGCAGTTCTTC. The encoded protein is CASSLPGLAGPNNEQFF.

The chain joins TRBV30 to TRBJ2-1; weak D call: TRBD1 (6 bases). The CDR3 has 12 amino acids. Germline values: CDR1 GTSNPN, CDR2 SVGIG (reference sequence). V was shortened by 3 bases and J by 9 bases, with 12 bases between the two germline ends. The CDR3 spells CAWRPLGGEQFF. For the CDR3, the DNA is TGTGCCTGGAGGCCCCTAGGGGGTGAGCAGTTCTTC.

V gene TRBV19 combines with J gene TRBJ1-1; maybe TRBD1 (5 bases). V dropped 3 bases and J dropped 1 base, with 9 bases sitting between them. Germline CDR1 is LNHDA and CDR2 is SQIVND (reference sequence). This CDR3 is 14 amino acids long. CDR3 amino acids: CASSMQGKNTEAFF. The CDR3 DNA sequence: TGTGCCAGTAGTATGCAGGGAAAGAACACTGAAGCTTTCTTT.

This sequence joins TRBV7-9 and TRBJ2-2, with 9 bases lining up with TRBD2. This CDR3 is built from 16 residues. Germline values: CDR1 SEHNR, CDR2 FQNEAQ (reference sequence). The V and J ends lost 5 bases and 2 bases, in that order; junction bases with no gene match: 6. The CDR3 DNA reads as TGTGCCAGCAGCCCTAGACTAGCGGATAACACCGGGGAGCTGTTTTTT. Its translation: CASSPRLADNTGELFF.

The CDR3 nucleotides are TGTGCCAGCAGTGGCCCCGGGACAGGGCATTCTGAAGCTTTCTTT. This encodes CASSGPGTGHSEAFF. V gene TRBV6-1 combines with J gene TRBJ1-1; 9 nucleotides agree with TRBD1. CDR1 is MNHNS, CDR2 SASEGT, per germline. The CDR3 consists of 15 residues. V was clipped by 4 bases and J by 6 bases; unmatched bases: 9.

This clonotype appeared a single time. Relative to the germline gene, one junction end is altered; a read error may explain this. V gene TRBV10-3 combines with J gene TRBJ2-3; TRBD2 agrees at 8 bases. This CDR3 is built from 14 residues. Per germline, CDR1 ENHRY and CDR2 SYGVKD. This chain's CDR3 is CAIREREIKDTRYF. The CDR3 DNA follows: TGTGCCATCAGAGAGCGGGAGATAAAAGATACGCGGTATTTT.

The gene calls are TRBV6-5 and TRBJ2-7, with TRBD1 matching over 7 bases. Germline CDR1 and CDR2: MNHEY and SVGAGI. Germline trimming cut 5 bases from V and 7 bases from J; bases unmatched to any gene: 17. The length of the CDR3 is 16 residues. The CDR3: CASSPNRGPTYNEQYF. The CDR3, as DNA: TGTGCCAGCAGTCCCAACAGGGGTCCAACCTACAATGAGCAGTACTTC.

There are many counts of this clonotype. This chain's CDR3 is CASRQGANTEAFF. The CDR3 DNA reads TGTGCCAGCAGACAGGGGGCGAACACTGAAGCTTTCTTT. The rearrangement joins TRBV6-2 or TRBV6-3 to TRBJ1-1; 9 bases are shared with TRBD1. Looked up from germline, CDR1 is MNHEY and CDR2 is SVGEGT. There are 13 residues in the CDR3. J lost 1 base, V lost 6 bases, and 0 bases had no gene match.

The chain links TRBV5-1 to TRBJ1-4; D not certain. Trimming took 1 base from V and 0 from J, leaving 10 bases between them. The CDR3 is 16 residues long. Germline V gene lookup returns CDR1 SGHRS and CDR2 YFSETQ. The CDR3 loop is CASSLSQAATNEKLFF. The CDR3 bases are TGCGCCAGCAGCTTGAGCCAGGCTGCAACTAATGAAAAACTGTTTTTT.

V usage is TRBV5-1 and J usage is TRBJ2-1; no firm D call. Between the trimmed V and J ends, which lost 0 bases and 3 bases, there was a span of 7 bases. The CDR3 runs to 14 residues. CDR1 SGHRS and CDR2 YFSETQ come from the germline V gene. The CDR3 here is CASSLESDYNEQFF. Here the CDR3 DNA reads TGCGCCAGCAGCTTGGAATCGGACTACAATGAGCAGTTCTTC.

J is TRBJ2-1 and V is TRBV28; 8 bases match TRBD2. CDR1 and CDR2 from the germline V gene are MDHEN and SYDVKM. Trimming removed 5 bases from V and 1 base from J; junction bases left unmatched: 19. The CDR3 consists of 20 residues. The CDR3 sequence is CASSPRRGLSGRVSYNEQFF. CDR3 DNA sequence: TGTGCCAGCAGTCCCCGACGTGGGTTAAGCGGGAGAGTATCCTACAATGAGCAGTTCTTC.

This clonotype was found many times. The chain couples TRBV10-3 to TRBJ2-7; D not certain. V lost 5 bases and J lost 4, with 6 bases in between. Germline V lookup: CDR1 ENHRY, CDR2 SYGVKD. This CDR3 has 11 residues. As DNA, the CDR3 is TGTGCCATCAGTCAAGGGTACGAGCAGTACTTC. Its protein is CAISQGYEQYF.

Of note for this clonotype: A much larger clone lies a single base off, so this may be a read error. The V gene is TRBV12-3 or TRBV12-4, the J gene TRBJ2-5; D gene ambiguous. V shed 5 bases and J shed 11 bases, with 27 bases lying between them. The CDR3 runs to 16 residues. The CDR3 nucleotides are TGTGCCAGCAGTCATACCGGGTCAAGATCAATCAATGAGCAGTACTTC. It is translated as CASSHTGSRSINEQYF.

In its sample, this clonotype was seen a few times. V is TRBV5-1 and J is TRBJ2-7; D is uncertain. With 0 bases removed from V and 7 bases from J, the gap between germline ends came to 11 bases. The CDR3 spans 13 residues. Germline lookup yields CDR1 SGHRS and CDR2 YFSETQ. The CDR3 DNA sequence: TGCGCCAGCAGCTTGGTTGACCCTGCGGAGCAGTACTTC. It yields the protein CASSLVDPAEQYF.

This rearrangement joins TRBV14 to TRBJ2-4; D not resolved. The CDR3 extends over 14 amino acids. Germline V CDR1 and CDR2: SGHDN, FVKESK. V dropped 0 bases and J dropped 13 bases, with 16 bases sitting between them. The chain's CDR3 is CASSQDRLLNEQYF. The CDR3 nucleotides are TGTGCCAGCAGCCAAGATAGGCTTCTCAATGAGCAGTACTTC.